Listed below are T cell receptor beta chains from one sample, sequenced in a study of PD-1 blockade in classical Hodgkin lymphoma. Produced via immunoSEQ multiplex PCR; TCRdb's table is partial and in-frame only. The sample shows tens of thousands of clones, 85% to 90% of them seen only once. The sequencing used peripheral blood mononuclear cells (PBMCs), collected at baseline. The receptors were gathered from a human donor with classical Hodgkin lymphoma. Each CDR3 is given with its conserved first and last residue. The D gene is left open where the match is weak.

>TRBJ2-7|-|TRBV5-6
CASSWVGSDEQYF
TGTGCCAGCAGCTGGGTGGGTTCCGACGAGCAGTACTTC
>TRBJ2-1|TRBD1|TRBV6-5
CASSSGTGDEQFF
TGTGCCAGCAGTTCCGGGACAGGGGATGAGCAGTTCTTC
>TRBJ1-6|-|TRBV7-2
CASSSANSPLHF
TGTGCCAGCAGCTCCGCAAATTCACCCCTCCACTTT
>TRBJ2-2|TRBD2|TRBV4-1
CASSPFASGGNTGELFF
TGCGCCAGCAGCCCCTTCGCTAGCGGGGGAAACACCGGGGAGCTGTTTTTT
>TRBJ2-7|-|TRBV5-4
CASSLDQYEQYF
TGTGCCAGCAGCTTGGATCAGTACGAGCAGTACTTC
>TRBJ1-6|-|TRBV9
CASRAGNSPLHF
TGTGCCAGCAGGGCAGGAAATTCACCCCTCCACTTT
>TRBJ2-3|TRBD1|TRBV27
CASSLRDRPLDTQYF
TGTGCCAGCAGTTTAAGGGACAGACCCTTGGATACGCAGTATTTT
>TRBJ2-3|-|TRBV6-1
CASSVLGQGGSTDTQYF
TGTGCCAGCAGTGTGCTCGGTCAGGGCGGGAGCACAGATACGCAGTATTTT
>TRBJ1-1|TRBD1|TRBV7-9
CASSYDRDGIIAFF
TGTGCCAGCAGCTACGACAGGGATGGAATAATAGCTTTCTTT
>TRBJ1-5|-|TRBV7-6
CASSSTPYSNQPQHF
TGTGCCAGCAGCTCGACACCCTATAGCAATCAGCCCCAGCATTTT
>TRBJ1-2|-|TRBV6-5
CASSYTTTANYGYTF
TGTGCCAGCAGTTACACAACGACAGCTAACTATGGCTACACCTTC
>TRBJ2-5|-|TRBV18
CASSPHSQETQYF
TGTGCCAGCTCACCGCACAGCCAAGAGACCCAGTACTTC
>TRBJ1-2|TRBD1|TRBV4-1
CASSRLRADKKTGKMNYGYTF
TGCGCCAGCAGCCGTCTACGGGCCGACAAGAAGACAGGGAAAATGAACTATGGCTACACCTTC